These 27 T cell receptor beta chains share one sample of origin, sequenced in a study of shared clonotypes between healthy human individuals. Some clones are missing from TCRdb's copy, which holds only in-frame ones; the method was immunoSEQ multiplex PCR. The data show roughly 640,000 clones, under 80% seen once. What was sequenced was memory CD4+ T cells sorted from blood. Subset meaning: CD45RA-negative fraction. These receptors all come from a woman aged 25 to 45 in good health.

The table lists this clone with a count of one. The chain links TRBV5-5 to TRBJ1-1; D remains ambiguous. The CDR3 covers 12 residues. Germline V gives CDR1 SGHKS, CDR2 YYEKEE (reference sequence). Between the trimmed V and J ends, which lost 2 bases and 5 bases, there was a span of 7 bases. The CDR3 DNA reads TGTGCCAGCAGCTTCTTACCAACTGAAGCTTTCTTT. Encoded protein: CASSFLPTEAFF.

J is TRBJ1-5 and V is TRBV19; D not certain. The CDR3 has 15 residues. Between the trimmed V and J ends, which lost 1 base and 0 bases, there was a span of 7 bases. Germline CDR1 and CDR2: LNHDA and SQIVND (reference sequence). The CDR3 protein is CASSIVTDSNQPQHF. CDR3 coding DNA: TGTGCCAGTAGTATAGTGACGGATAGCAATCAGCCCCAGCATTTT.

The table lists this clone with many counts. This chain joins TRBV6-1 and TRBJ2-3; no definite D call. Germline CDR1 reads MNHNS; CDR2 reads SASEGT. Trimming took 1 base from V and 0 from J, leaving 14 bases between them. The CDR3 has 17 residues. CDR3 sequence reads: CASSEGRLRISTDTQYF. The CDR3 DNA sequence: TGTGCCAGCAGTGAAGGCCGCTTGCGGATAAGCACAGATACGCAGTATTTT.

The chain recombines TRBV21-1 with TRBJ2-7; TRBD2, the D gene given by the table, was not confirmed from the DNA. TRBV21-1 is a listed pseudogene. The CDR3 is 10 residues long. CDR3 nucleotide sequence: TGTGCCAGCAGCAAACTCGAGCAGTACTTC. Protein: CASSKLEQYF.

There are a few counts of this clone. This sequence joins TRBV10-3 and TRBJ2-3; unclear D gene. The CDR3 extends over 12 amino acids. Germline V lookup: CDR1 ENHRY, CDR2 SYGVKD. The V end was cut by 6 bases, the J end by 4 bases, with 8 bases between. The CDR3 loop reads CAISQEADTQYF. CDR3 nucleotide sequence: TGTGCCATCAGCCAAGAGGCAGATACGCAGTATTTT.

The chain uses TRBV5-1 and TRBJ2-1, with TRBD2 matching over 9 bases. V lost 3 bases to trimming and J lost 1 base; unmatched junction nucleotides: 2. There are 15 residues in the CDR3. The germline CDR1 and CDR2 sequences are SGHRS and YFSETQ. The CDR3 region has the DNA TGCGCCAGCAGCTCTAGCGGGGATTCCTACAATGAGCAGTTCTTC. Amino acids: CASSSSGDSYNEQFF.

This chain connects TRBV28 to TRBJ2-6, with a tentative D call TRBD2 (5 bases). The CDR3 has 15 residues. Germline V gene data show CDR1 as MDHEN and CDR2 as SYDVKM. V was trimmed by 4 bases and J by 2 bases, leaving 9 bases between them. CDR3 sequence: CASSSEEAGANVLTF. CDR3 bases: TGTGCCAGCAGTTCAGAGGAGGCTGGGGCCAACGTCCTGACTTTC.

The genes are TRBV6-6 and TRBJ1-4, with TRBD1 matching over 7 bases. This CDR3 is built from 15 residues. The germline V gene has CDR1 MNHNY and CDR2 SVGAGI (reference sequence). Trimming cost V 6 bases and J 7 bases; bases outside gene matches: 11. This CDR3 reads CASSEPGGAGEKLFF. CDR3 nucleotides: TGTGCCAGCAGCGAACCAGGGGGTGCGGGTGAAAAACTGTTTTTT.

The chain couples TRBV19 to TRBJ2-2, with no clear D. Trimming took off 5 bases at V and 5 bases at J, with 6 bases between the two ends. CDR3 length: 12 residues. In germline, CDR1 is LNHDA, CDR2 SQIVND (reference sequence). The CDR3 spells CASSVLTGELFF. As DNA, the CDR3 is TGTGCCAGTAGTGTATTGACCGGGGAGCTGTTTTTT.

This chain joins TRBV7-2 and TRBJ2-3; D is undetermined. Trimming shortened V by 1 base and J by 4 bases, and 12 bases separated the two germline ends. The CDR3 has 15 amino acids. Germline V gene data show CDR1 as SGHTA and CDR2 as FQGNSA. CDR3 protein: CASSLVVLSPDTQYF. The CDR3 DNA reads TGTGCCAGCAGCTTAGTCGTTCTATCCCCAGATACGCAGTATTTT.

The rearrangement links TRBV5-6 to TRBJ2-4; D remains ambiguous. Germline V gene lookup returns CDR1 SGHDT and CDR2 YYEEEE. Trimming shortened V by 0 bases and J by 6 bases, and 1 base separated the two germline ends. There are 11 residues in the CDR3. As DNA, the CDR3 is TGTGCCAGCAGCTTGGGAAACATTCAGTACTTC. It specifies CASSLGNIQYF.

CDR3 sequence (DNA): TGCGCCAGCAGCCCAGGGACAGGGGGAGTGCAGCAGTTCTTC. As protein: CASSPGTGGVQQFF. The genes are TRBV5-1 and TRBJ2-1; 11 bases line up with TRBD1. The ends lost 4 bases at V and 11 bases at J; junction bases unmatched: 8. The length of the CDR3 is 14 residues. From germline, CDR1 is SGHRS and CDR2 YFSETQ.

The V and J genes are TRBV29-1 and TRBJ2-7; D may be TRBD2 (6 bases). The CDR3 is 13 amino acids. V was shortened by 6 bases and J by 5 bases, with 17 bases between the two germline ends. Germline V gene data show CDR1 as SQVTM and CDR2 as ANQGSEA. CDR3 sequence reads: CSVHGTLGNEQYF. CDR3 DNA: TGCAGCGTCCACGGGACTCTAGGAAACGAGCAGTACTTC.

This chain connects TRBV28 to TRBJ2-3; tentatively, D is TRBD1 (5 bases). CDR3 length: 15 residues. Germline CDR1 and CDR2: MDHEN and SYDVKM. The ends were cut back, 3 bases at V and 4 bases at J, with 14 bases in the middle. CDR3 nucleotides: TGTGCCAGCAGTTTTGCAGGGCCTATGGCAGATACGCAGTATTTT. Its translation is CASSFAGPMADTQYF. The full variable domain, its missing parts supplied by reference TRBV28 and TRBJ2-3, is DVKVTQSSRYLVKRTGEKVFLECVQDMDHENMFWYRQDPGLGLRLIYFSYDVKMKEKGDIPEGYSVSREKKERFSLILESASTNQTSMYLCASSFAGPMADTQYFGPGTRLTVL.

The chain carries TRBV23-1 and TRBJ1-4; unclear D gene. TRBV23-1 is designated an ORF whose function remains uncertain. This CDR3 is built from 14 residues. Trimming cost V 4 bases and J 4 bases, with 10 bases left between them. CDR3 nucleotides: TGCGCCAGCAGTCCCAGAGTGATTAATGAAAAACTGTTTTTT. It translates to CASSPRVINEKLFF.

The V gene is TRBV7-5, the J gene TRBJ1-2; whether TRBD1, the table's D call, matches the DNA was not checked. TRBV7-5 is assigned pseudogene status. The CDR3 length is 12 residues. The CDR3 protein is CVRSYRGDGYTF. The CDR3 bases are TGTGTCAGAAGCTACAGGGGTGATGGCTACACCTTC.

The chain employs TRBV6-1 and TRBJ1-2, with D maybe TRBD1 (5 bases). Trimming stripped 9 bases from V and 4 bases from J, with 15 bases between. The CDR3 is 13 amino acids. Germline V gene sequence: CDR1 MNHNS, CDR2 SASEGT. CDR3 residues: CASGRVLLYGYTF. The CDR3 nucleotides are TGTGCCAGTGGCAGGGTTCTCCTCTATGGCTACACCTTC.

This clone has a handful of counts. V and J are TRBV5-1 and TRBJ2-7; the match to TRBD1 covers 9 bases. The J segment lost 6 bases and the V segment lost 2 bases, leaving 9 bases of the junction unmatched. Germline lookup yields CDR1 SGHRS and CDR2 YFSETQ. CDR3 size: 15 residues. The CDR3 is CASSFGDRDVGEQYF. The CDR3 DNA reads TGCGCCAGCAGCTTCGGGGACAGGGATGTGGGCGAGCAGTACTTC. The whole variable domain, remainder taken from reference TRBV5-1 and TRBJ2-7, is KAGVTQTPRYLIKTRGQQVTLSCSPISGHRSVSWYQQTPGQGLQFLFEYFSETQRNKGNFPGRFSGRQFSNSRSEMNVSTLELGDSALYLCASSFGDRDVGEQYFGPGTRLTVT.

The genes are TRBV29-1 and TRBJ2-7; 8 bases agree with TRBD1. The V gene's germline CDR1 is SQVTM and CDR2 ANQGSEA. V was pared by 8 bases and J by 4 bases, with 13 bases of the junction left unmatched. CDR3 length equals 14 residues. CDR3 DNA sequence: TGCAGCCCCCCAGCAAGGACAGGGCGGTACGAGCAGTACTTC. Protein product: CSPPARTGRYEQYF.

The V and J genes are TRBV10-3 and TRBJ2-3; 15 bases align to TRBD2. The CDR3 spans 17 residues. In germline, CDR1 is ENHRY, CDR2 SYGVKD. Trimming took 4 bases from V and 3 from J; bases not matched to a gene: 5. The CDR3: CAISGRTSGGGTDTQYF. CDR3 sequence (DNA): TGTGCCATCAGTGGACGGACTAGCGGGGGGGGAACAGATACGCAGTATTTT.

V is TRBV5-4 and J is TRBJ2-5; D is possibly TRBD2 (6 bases). Germline CDR1 reads SGHNT; CDR2 reads YYREEE (reference sequence). The CDR3 totals 13 residues. Trimming left V 2 bases short and J 5 bases short, with 10 bases between. The CDR3 sequence: CASSLGSGETQYF. The CDR3 DNA is TGTGCCAGCAGCTTAGGCAGCGGGGAGACCCAGTACTTC.

The chain combines TRBV5-1 with TRBJ2-7; 9 bases agree with TRBD1. This CDR3 comprises 14 residues. The J segment lost 6 bases and the V segment lost 3 bases, leaving 7 bases of the junction unmatched. Looked up from germline, CDR1 is SGHRS and CDR2 is YFSETQ. CDR3 nucleotide sequence: TGCGCCAGCAGCTCCCGGACAGGGGAGAGCGAGCAGTACTTC. Its translation is CASSSRTGESEQYF.

Only a few counts were recorded for this clone. This sequence joins TRBV28 and TRBJ1-2; 8 bases are shared with TRBD1. Losses at the gene ends were 6 bases for V and 6 bases for J; bases not matched to a gene: 15. The germline V gene has CDR1 MDHEN and CDR2 SYDVKM. The CDR3 totals 16 residues. The CDR3 DNA reads TGTGCCAGCAGGGAATGGCCAGGGGGCGTAAGTAATGGCTACACCTTC. Protein sequence: CASREWPGGVSNGYTF.

V usage is TRBV27 and J usage is TRBJ2-2; perhaps TRBD2 as D (6 bases). V was clipped by 6 bases and J by 0 bases, with 17 bases between them. The CDR3 sequence is 17 residues long. Per the germline V gene, CDR1 is MNHEY and CDR2 is SMNVEV (reference sequence). CDR3 amino acids: CASSPSFAGTNTGELFF. The CDR3 DNA reads TGTGCCAGCAGCCCTTCGTTTGCGGGAACGAACACCGGGGAGCTGTTTTTT.

The count of this clone is one. This sequence joins TRBV11-1 and TRBJ2-7; D not certain. The germline CDR1 and CDR2 sequences are SGHAT and FQDESV (reference sequence). The V and J ends lost 3 bases and 6 bases respectively, with 9 bases between them. This CDR3 has 12 residues. CDR3 in DNA: TGTGCCAGCAGCTTTGGAAGGGCCGAGCAGTACTTC. This sequence encodes CASSFGRAEQYF.

This chain links TRBV28 with TRBJ1-4, with TRBD1 identical over 9 bases. This CDR3 contains 14 residues. V shed 5 bases and J 9 bases; nucleotides not matched to a gene: 7. Looked up from germline, CDR1 is MDHEN and CDR2 is SYDVKM. This CDR3 reads CASSRQGVEKKLFF. The CDR3 DNA sequence: TGTGCCAGCAGTCGACAGGGGGTTGAAAAAAAACTGTTTTTT.

The rearrangement links TRBV4-1 to TRBJ1-2; 8 bases map to TRBD1. Unmatched junction bases numbered 13, after V lost 4 bases and J lost 6 bases. CDR1 is MGHRA, CDR2 YSYEKL, per germline. The CDR3 totals 16 residues. CDR3 loop: CASSRNIRAGGDGYTF. CDR3 nucleotide sequence: TGCGCCAGCAGCCGGAATATCCGGGCAGGGGGCGATGGCTACACCTTC.